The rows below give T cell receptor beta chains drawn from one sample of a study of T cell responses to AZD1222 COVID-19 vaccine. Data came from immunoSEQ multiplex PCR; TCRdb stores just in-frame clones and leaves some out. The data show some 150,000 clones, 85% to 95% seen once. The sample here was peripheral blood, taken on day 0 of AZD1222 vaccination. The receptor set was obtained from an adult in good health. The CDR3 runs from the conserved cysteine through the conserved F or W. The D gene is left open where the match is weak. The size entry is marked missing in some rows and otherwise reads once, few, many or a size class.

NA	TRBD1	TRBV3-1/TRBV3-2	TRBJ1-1	TGTGCCAGCAGCCAATACAGGGGCACTGAAGCTTTCTTT	CASSQYRGTEAFF
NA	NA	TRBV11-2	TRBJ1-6	TGTGCCAGCAGCTTAGTTGGAGGTCGGGATAATTCACCCCTCCACTTT	CASSLVGGRDNSPLHF
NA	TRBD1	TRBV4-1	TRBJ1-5	TGCGCCAGCAGCCTTTGGACAGGGGGCAATCAGCCCCAGCATTTT	CASSLWTGGNQPQHF
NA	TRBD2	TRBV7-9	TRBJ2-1	TGTGCCAGCAGCTTAGGGCGGGAGGGCCGCAATGAGCAGTTCTTC	CASSLGREGRNEQFF
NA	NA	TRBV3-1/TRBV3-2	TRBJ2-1	TGTGCCAGCAGCGTAGTCAATGAGCAGTTCTTC	CASSVVNEQFF
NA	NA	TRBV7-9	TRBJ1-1	TGTGCCAGCAGCTTATATCCTGAAGCTTTCTTT	CASSLYPEAFF
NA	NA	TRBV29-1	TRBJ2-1	TGCAGCGTTGATGGTTTAGGGCCAGGGTACAATGAGCAGTTCTTC	CSVDGLGPGYNEQFF
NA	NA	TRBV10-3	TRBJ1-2	TGTGCCATCAGTGACCCGGGGGCCGGCTACACCTTC	CAISDPGAGYTF
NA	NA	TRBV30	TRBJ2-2	TGTGCCTGGTCCAGTTCCTTTGAAGGCGGGGAGCTGTTTTTT	CAWSSSFEGGELFF
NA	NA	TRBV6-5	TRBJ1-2	TGTGCCAGCAGTTACTCGACTGGGGACTATGGCTACACCTTC	CASSYSTGDYGYTF
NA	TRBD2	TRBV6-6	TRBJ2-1	TGTGCCAGCAGTTACCCCACGGGGCGGGGAGGGAATGAGCAGTTCTTC	CASSYPTGRGGNEQFF
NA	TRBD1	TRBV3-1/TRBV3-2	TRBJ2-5	TGTGCCAGCAGCCAGGGACAGAGGGGAGAGACCCAGTACTTC	CASSQGQRGETQYF
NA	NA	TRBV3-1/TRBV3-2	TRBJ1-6	TGTGCCAGCAGCCCGATGGGCCATAATTCACCCCTCCACTTT	CASSPMGHNSPLHF
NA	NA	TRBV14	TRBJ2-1	TGTTCCCCCGGGACTTCACCCTACAATGAGCAGTTCTTC	CSPGTSPYNEQFF
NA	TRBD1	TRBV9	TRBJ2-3	TGTGCCAGCAGCGCGGACAGGCTAGATACGCAGTATTTT	CASSADRLDTQYF
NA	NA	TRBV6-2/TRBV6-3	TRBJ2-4	TGTGCCAGCAGTTACTCGACGAGCTGGGGGGTTACCAAAAACATTCAGTACTTC	CASSYSTSWGVTKNIQYF
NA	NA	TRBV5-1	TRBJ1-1	TGCGCCAGCAGCCCAATGGACGGCACTGAAGCTTTCTTT	CASSPMDGTEAFF
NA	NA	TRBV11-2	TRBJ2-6	TGTGCCAGCAGCCCTAGGAGGGCCAGCTCTGGGGCCAACGTCCTGACTTTC	CASSPRRASSGANVLTF
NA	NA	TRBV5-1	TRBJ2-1	TGCGCCAGCAGCCCCCTTTTAGACAATGAGCAGTTCTTC	CASSPLLDNEQFF
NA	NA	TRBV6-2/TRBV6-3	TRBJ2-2	TGTGCCAGCAGTTACTCCGGGGGTGGCAACACCGGGGAGCTGTTTTTT	CASSYSGGGNTGELFF
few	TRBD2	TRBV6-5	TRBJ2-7	TGTGCCAGCAGCCGAGGACTAGCGGGGGCCTACGAGCAGTACTTC	CASSRGLAGAYEQYF
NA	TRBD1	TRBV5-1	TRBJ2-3	TGCGCCAGCAGCTCAATGTGGGGACAGGGCACAGATACGCAGTATTTT	CASSSMWGQGTDTQYF
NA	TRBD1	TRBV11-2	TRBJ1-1	TGTGCCAGCAGCCCAAGACAGGGGGGGAACACTGAAGCTTTCTTT	CASSPRQGGNTEAFF
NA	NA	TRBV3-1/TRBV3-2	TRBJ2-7	TGTGCCAGCAGCCCACTTTCCTCCTACGAGCAGTACTTC	CASSPLSSYEQYF
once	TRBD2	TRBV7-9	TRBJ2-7	TGTGCCAGCAGCTTAGTAGCGGGAGGGCTCGACGAGCAGTACTTC	CASSLVAGGLDEQYF
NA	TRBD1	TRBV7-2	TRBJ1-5	TGTGCCAGCAGCTCGACAGGGGCCAATCAGCCCCAGCATTTT	CASSSTGANQPQHF
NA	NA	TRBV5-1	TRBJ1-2	TGCGCCAGCAGCCTATCCACGGGGACCGATGGCTATGGCTACACCTTC	CASSLSTGTDGYGYTF
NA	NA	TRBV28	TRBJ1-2	TGTGCCAGCAGTTCGGGGGACTATGGCTACACCTTC	CASSSGDYGYTF
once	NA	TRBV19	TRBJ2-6	TGTGCCAGTAGTATCCTAGTCGACTGGGCCAACGTCCTGACTTTC	CASSILVDWANVLTF
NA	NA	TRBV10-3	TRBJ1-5	TGTGCCATCAGCGGGGGGACGGCTAATCAGCCCCAGCATTTT	CAISGGTANQPQHF
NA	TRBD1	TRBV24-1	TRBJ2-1	TGTGCCACCAGTGATCGATGGACAGGGGGGAATGAGCAGTTCTTC	CATSDRWTGGNEQFF
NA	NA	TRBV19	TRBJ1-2	TGTGCCAGTAGTCCATCAAGGGGGGCCGGGAGTGGCTACACCTTC	CASSPSRGAGSGYTF
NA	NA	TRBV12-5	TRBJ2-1	TGTGCTAGTGGTTTGGGGGGGGTCGGTAGACTAGTCGGGCAGTTCTTC	CASGLGGVGRLVGQFF
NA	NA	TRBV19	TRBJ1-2	TGTGCCAGTAGTGGAGGCGTCGGGGGGCGCATCTATGGCTACACCTTC	CASSGGVGGRIYGYTF
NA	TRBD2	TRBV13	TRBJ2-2	TGTGCCAGCAGCTTGTATTTAGCGGGAGGAATTATTGGAGGCGGGGAGCTGTTTTTT	CASSLYLAGGIIGGGELFF
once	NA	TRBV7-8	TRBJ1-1	TGTGCCAGCACGGGAGCTCGTGGCACTGAAGCTTTCTTT	CASTGARGTEAFF
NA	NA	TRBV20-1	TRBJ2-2	TGCAGTGCTAGTACCCCGTCGAACACCGGGGAGCTGTTTTTT	CSASTPSNTGELFF
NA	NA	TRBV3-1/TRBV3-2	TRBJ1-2	TGTGCCAGCAGCCAAGATGGGAATGGGGGATCGTTTCATGGCTACACCTTC	CASSQDGNGGSFHGYTF
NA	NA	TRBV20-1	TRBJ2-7	TGCAGTGCTAGTATGGCCTTACCACCTAGGGAGCAGTACTTC	CSASMALPPREQYF
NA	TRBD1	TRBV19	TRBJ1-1	TGTGCCAGTAGTACCACGGGACAGGGAGATACTGAAGCTTTCTTT	CASSTTGQGDTEAFF
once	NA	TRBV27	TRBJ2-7	TGTGCCAGCAGTTCGGGACCCGCGGTTCGGCCCTCCTACGAGCAGTACTTC	CASSSGPAVRPSYEQYF
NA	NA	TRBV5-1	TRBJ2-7	TGCGCCAGCACCTTGGGGGTCTACGAGCAGTACTTC	CASTLGVYEQYF
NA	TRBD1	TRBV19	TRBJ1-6	TGTGCCAGTCGCGATAGGACAGGGAGTAATTCACCCCTCCACTTT	CASRDRTGSNSPLHF
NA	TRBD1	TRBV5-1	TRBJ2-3	TGCGCCAGCAGCTTCGGGACAGCCCATTCAGATACGCAGTATTTT	CASSFGTAHSDTQYF